The subject of this entry is one T cell receptor (beta chain). The antigen is undetermined. The data were obtained in a study of cytomegalovirus exposure and HLA in healthy donors. The wider study: Among the approximately 400 donors who were genotyped, about 79% fell in the genetic ancestry cluster that is associated with self-reported Caucasian donors.

This CDR3 region has 16 residues. CDR1 SGHAT and CDR2 FQDESV come from the germline V gene (reference sequence). V lost 2 bases and J lost 1; bases outside the gene matches: 6. Study-wide points: Within a later analysis, the majority of CMV-associated TCR beta chains appeared HLA-restricted.

Primers for the PCR totalled 60 Vbeta and 13 Jbeta. The table came from immunoSEQ multiplex PCR; TCRdb's copy has only in-frame clones and leaves some out. The ten top clones account for less than 20%, within a sample of about 67,000 clones. This TCR was recovered from a boy aged 5-17 years in good health and CMV-seronegative. Source material: PBMCs. V is TRBV11-1 and J is TRBJ2-5; the match to TRBD2 covers 8 bases. The CDR3 nucleotides read TGTGCCAGCAGCTTATTTCGGCGGGGGGCCCAAGAGACCCAGTACTTC. This sequence encodes CASSLFRRGAQETQYF.